This T cell receptor beta chain emerged from a study of PD-1 blockade in classical Hodgkin lymphoma (dated by TCRdb to about 2020). For the study in its entirety: Nivolumab dosing was 3 mg/kg intravenously every 2 weeks, continuing until either disease progression or unacceptable toxicity. A peripheral blood immune signature of response to PD-1 blockade in classical Hodgkin lymphoma was defined using TCR beta sequencing and CyTOF. Broad study findings and their caveats: Trial patients achieving complete response had baseline diversity similar to newly diagnosed patients, whereas partial responders and progressors had significantly lower diversity. Newly diagnosed patients were reported to have lower baseline TCR diversity than healthy donors, and relapsed/refractory patients were reported to have lower baseline TCR diversity still. Patients starting nivolumab less than 1 year after ASCT had lower diversity and were excluded from later analyses to avoid confounding by immune reconstitution. A significant rise by C4D1 was seen in CD4+ but not CD8+ TCR diversity (p=0.0027 vs p=0.16), with the rise being most apparent in complete responders (p=0.02). The study covered only a single clinical trial cohort, and the causes of the repertoire differences, possibly disease activity or prior therapy, were still not defined.

Genomic DNA was extracted with the Qiagen DNeasy kit from unsorted PBMCs and from negatively selected CD4+ and CD8+ fractions. TCR beta CDR3 regions were amplified by immunoSEQ multiplex PCR using primers annealing to V and J segments. Amplification bias was minimized using a synthetic immune receptor repertoire, and residual bias was removed computationally after sequencing. In the original analysis: Custom Python scripts were used to quantify repertoire diversity as the Shannon entropy index. Unsorted, CD4+ and CD8+ repertoires were examined separately, except in combined analyses, for which CD4+ and CD8+ sequences were merged in silico. A clone counted as expanded when the clone's frequency after treatment rose at least 2-fold relative to C1D1, and clones undetected at baseline were given a pseudocount of 0.5. Clones with 0 or 1 copy at C1D1 were defined as singleton clones, while clones with 2 or more copies were defined as non-singleton clones. Clones expanded in unsorted samples were assigned a CD4+, CD8+ or unknown annotation through matching of protein sequences in sorted samples from the same patient. Wilcoxon tests were applied to paired samples to test diversity changes from C1D1 to C4D1. This immuneACCESS table, as held by TCRdb, lists in-frame sequences with V and J called but not all clones. Of the missing ones, under half trace to an unresolved V gene in checked studies; the others have no known cause. The V and J calls and clone size were taken over from that table, and D and trimming were inferred from the DNA. Here the sample has 40,000 to 55,000 clones; approximately 80% occur a single time. Of the sample, under 20% is held by the ten largest clones.

Spanning cysteine to phenylalanine, the CDR3 consists of 15 amino acids. Only CDR3 DNA is held: 45 bases, read in frame from base 1. According to the germline V gene, CDR1 reads SGHRS and CDR2 reads YFSETQ. V is pared back by 1 base and J by 1 base, with 10 bases lying between the germline termini. This specimen's time point label, per the study, means: cycle 4 day 1 (C4D1), after less than 7 weeks of nivolumab. Every trial patient had relapsed after autologous stem cell transplantation, and cohorts A, B and C differed in prior brentuximab vedotin exposure. The trial cohort comprised some 60 patients with relapsed/refractory classical Hodgkin lymphoma whose best overall responses were complete response, partial response or progressive disease. Single-agent nivolumab was administered to trial patients in the multi-cohort phase II CheckMate 205 trial. Best overall response was determined by an independent review committee according to the 2007 International Working Group response criteria. Trial PBMCs were collected just before the start of nivolumab (C1D1) and during therapy at cycle 2 day 1 and cycle 4 day 1. Peripheral blood was collected in 8 mL Vacutainer Cell Preparation Tubes, from which PBMCs were isolated by centrifugation and then cryopreserved.

On this clone: Its specific antigen is unknown. It has no much larger one-base neighbor in the sample; base qualities were not kept.

The source is a human donor with classical Hodgkin lymphoma. The specimen was peripheral blood mononuclear cells (PBMCs), collected before the fourth cycle of nivolumab. The V and J segments used are TRBV5-1 and TRBJ2-3, with TRBD2 perhaps the D gene, on 5 matching bases. CDR3 reads: CASSLSSIGTDTQYF. The nucleotide sequence is TGCGCCAGCAGCTTGTCTAGCATAGGCACAGATACGCAGTATTTT.